This TCR beta chain emerged from a study of Graves' ophthalmopathy and Graves' hyperthyroidism. Orbital computed tomography, thyroid ultrasound, TRAb, serum thyroxine and clinical symptoms formed the basis of diagnosis. RNA transcripts served as template for amplifying TCR beta CDR3 sequences. An opening RT-PCR round employed HTBI primers and preceded a second-round multiplex PCR. Using its own MiXCR run on the multiplex PCR reads, TCRdb lists one record per CDR3 protein. The data show nearly 400,000 distinct CDR3 sequences, approximately 20% seen once. This clonotype originated in a woman younger than 35 with Graves' ophthalmopathy. Source material: peripheral blood.

CDR3 DNA: TGTGCCATCCACCGGGGGGACGGGGAGCTGTTTTTT. The encoded protein is CAIHRGDGELFF. The chain recombines TRBV19 with TRBJ2-2; TRBD2 agrees at 7 bases. The germline gives CDR1 LNHDA, CDR2 SQIVND (reference sequence). V lost 10 bases and J lost 7; bases outside the gene matches: 6. The CDR3 runs to 12 residues. The complete variable domain, with remaining parts taken from reference TRBV19 and TRBJ2-2, reads DGGITQSPKYLFRKEGQNVTLSCEQNLNHDAMYWYRQDPGQGLRLIYYSQIVNDFQKGDIAEGYSVSREKKESFPLTVTSAQKNPTAFYLCAIHRGDGELFFGEGSRLTVL.